These 4 T cell receptor beta chains were all obtained from the same sample, sequenced in a study of PD-1 blockade in classical Hodgkin lymphoma. This sample's time point: cycle 4 day 1 (C4D1), after six to seven weeks of nivolumab. After autologous stem cell transplantation all patients relapsed, and prior brentuximab vedotin exposure differed between cohorts. The table came from immunoSEQ multiplex PCR; TCRdb's copy has only in-frame clones and leaves some out. The repertoire consists of about 19,000 clones, with 70% to 90% occurring once and the leading ten covering 22%. Material: peripheral blood mononuclear cells (PBMCs), obtained before the fourth cycle of nivolumab. These receptors were obtained from a human donor with classical Hodgkin lymphoma.

The genes are TRBV27 and TRBJ2-1, with D perhaps matching TRBD2 (6 bases). The germline V and J ends were trimmed by 4 bases and 5 bases, with 18 bases remaining between them. This CDR3 contains 16 residues. In germline, CDR1 is MNHEY, CDR2 SMNVEV (reference sequence). This CDR3 reads CASSYSTGGVNNEQFF. In nucleotides, the CDR3 is TGTGCCAGCAGTTATTCTACAGGCGGGGTAAACAATGAGCAGTTCTTC.

This clone came up a few times. The CDR3 loop is CAISGGVLGSYEQYF. CDR3 coding DNA: TGTGCCATCAGTGGAGGCGTCCTAGGCTCCTACGAGCAGTACTTC. The chain carries TRBV10-3 and TRBJ2-7, with D unclear. V lost 4 bases to trimming and J lost 0 bases, with 13 bases between them. This CDR3 is built from 15 residues. The germline V gene has CDR1 ENHRY and CDR2 SYGVKD.

V gene TRBV18 combines with J gene TRBJ2-1; the D is unclear. The CDR3 is made up of 13 amino acids. The germline V gene has CDR1 KGHSH and CDR2 LQKENI. Trimming removed 2 bases at V and 0 bases at J, with 2 bases between. CDR3 coding DNA: TGTGCCAGCTCACCAATCTCCTACAATGAGCAGTTCTTC. This gives the protein CASSPISYNEQFF.

The V gene is TRBV29-1, the J gene TRBJ2-2; 8 nucleotides match TRBD1. J gave up 1 base and V 0 bases, and 4 bases lay outside the gene matches. CDR1 is SQVTM and CDR2 is ANQGSEA in the germline V gene. The CDR3 spans 16 residues. CDR3 sequence (DNA): TGCAGCGTTGAAGATCCTGGGACAGGGAACACCGGGGAGCTGTTTTTT. Protein product: CSVEDPGTGNTGELFF.